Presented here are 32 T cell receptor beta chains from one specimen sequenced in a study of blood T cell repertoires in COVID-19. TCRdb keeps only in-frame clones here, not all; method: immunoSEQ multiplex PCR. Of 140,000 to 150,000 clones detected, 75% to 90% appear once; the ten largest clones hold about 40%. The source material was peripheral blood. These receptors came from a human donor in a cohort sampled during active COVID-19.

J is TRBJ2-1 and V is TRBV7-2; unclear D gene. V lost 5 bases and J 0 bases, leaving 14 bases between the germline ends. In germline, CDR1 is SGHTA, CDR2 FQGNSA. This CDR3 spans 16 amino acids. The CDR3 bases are TGTGCCAGCAGCCCTCCGCGATCGAGCTCCTACAATGAGCAGTTCTTC. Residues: CASSPPRSSSYNEQFF.

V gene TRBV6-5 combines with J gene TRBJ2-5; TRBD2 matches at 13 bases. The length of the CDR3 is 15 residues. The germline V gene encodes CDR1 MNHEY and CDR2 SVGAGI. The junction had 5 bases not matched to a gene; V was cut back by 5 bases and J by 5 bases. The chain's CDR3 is CASSLGLAGVETQYF. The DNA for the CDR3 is TGTGCCAGCAGTCTTGGACTAGCGGGGGTGGAGACCCAGTACTTC.

The CDR3 DNA sequence: TGTGCCAGCAGCTTAGTAGGGGCTCACGAGACCCAGTACTTC. This encodes CASSLVGAHETQYF. This chain uses TRBV11-2 with TRBJ2-5; D is perhaps TRBD1 (5 bases). The V gene lost 1 base and the J gene lost 5 bases, with 11 bases spanning the gap. The germline V gene has CDR1 SGHAT and CDR2 FQNNGV. This CDR3 region has 14 residues.

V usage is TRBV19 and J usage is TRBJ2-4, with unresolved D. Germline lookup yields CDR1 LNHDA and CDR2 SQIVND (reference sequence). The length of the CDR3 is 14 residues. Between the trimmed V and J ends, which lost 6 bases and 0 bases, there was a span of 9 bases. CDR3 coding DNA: TGTGCCAGTAGCGGTAGACTAGCCAAAAACATTCAGTACTTC. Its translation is CASSGRLAKNIQYF.

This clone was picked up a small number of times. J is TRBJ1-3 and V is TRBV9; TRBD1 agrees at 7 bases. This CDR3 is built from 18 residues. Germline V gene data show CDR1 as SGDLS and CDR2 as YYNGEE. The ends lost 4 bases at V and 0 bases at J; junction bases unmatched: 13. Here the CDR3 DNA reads TGTGCCAGCAGCAGGGACAGCCCACTCTCTTACTCTGGAAACACCATATATTTT. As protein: CASSRDSPLSYSGNTIYF.

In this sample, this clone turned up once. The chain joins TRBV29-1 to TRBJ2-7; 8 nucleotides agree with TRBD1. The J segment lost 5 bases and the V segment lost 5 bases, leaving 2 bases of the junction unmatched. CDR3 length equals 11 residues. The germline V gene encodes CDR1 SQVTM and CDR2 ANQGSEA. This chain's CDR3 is CSVRTGNEQYF. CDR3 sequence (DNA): TGCAGCGTTAGGACAGGGAACGAGCAGTACTTC.

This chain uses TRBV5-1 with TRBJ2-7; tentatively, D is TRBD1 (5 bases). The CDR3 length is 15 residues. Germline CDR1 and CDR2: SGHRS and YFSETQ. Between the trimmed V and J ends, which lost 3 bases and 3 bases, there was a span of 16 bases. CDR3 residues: CASSSQDKSIYEQYF. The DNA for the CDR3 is TGCGCCAGCAGCTCACAGGACAAGAGTATCTACGAGCAGTACTTC. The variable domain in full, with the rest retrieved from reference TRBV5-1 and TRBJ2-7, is KAGVTQTPRYLIKTRGQQVTLSCSPISGHRSVSWYQQTPGQGLQFLFEYFSETQRNKGNFPGRFSGRQFSNSRSEMNVSTLELGDSALYLCASSSQDKSIYEQYFGPGTRLTVT.

CDR3 amino acids: CSAREALEQFF. CDR3 DNA sequence: TGCAGTGCTAGAGAGGCATTGGAGCAGTTCTTC. The V call is TRBV20-1, the J call TRBJ2-1; D remains ambiguous. The length of the CDR3 is 11 residues. CDR1 and CDR2 (germline): DFQATT, SNEGSKA (reference sequence). The germline V and J ends were trimmed by 0 bases and 10 bases, with 7 bases remaining between them.

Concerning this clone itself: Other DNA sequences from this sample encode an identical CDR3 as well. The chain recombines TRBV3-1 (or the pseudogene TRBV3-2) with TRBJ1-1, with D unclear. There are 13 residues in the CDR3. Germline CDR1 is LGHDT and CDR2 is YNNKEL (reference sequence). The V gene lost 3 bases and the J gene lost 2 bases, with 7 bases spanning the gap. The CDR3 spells CASSQGVNTEAFF. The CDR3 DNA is TGTGCCAGCAGCCAGGGAGTAAACACTGAAGCTTTCTTT.

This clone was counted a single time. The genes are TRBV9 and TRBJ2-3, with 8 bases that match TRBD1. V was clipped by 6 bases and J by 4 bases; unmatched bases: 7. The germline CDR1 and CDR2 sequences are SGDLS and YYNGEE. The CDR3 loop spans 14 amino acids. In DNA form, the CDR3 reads TGTGCCAGCATGACAGGGGAAGGCTCAGATACGCAGTATTTT. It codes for CASMTGEGSDTQYF.

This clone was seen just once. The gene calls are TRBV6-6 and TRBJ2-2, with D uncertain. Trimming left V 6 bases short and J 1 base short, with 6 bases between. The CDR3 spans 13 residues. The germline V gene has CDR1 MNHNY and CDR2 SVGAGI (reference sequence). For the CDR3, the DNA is TGTGCCAGCAGGGCACAGAACACCGGGGAGCTGTTTTTT. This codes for CASRAQNTGELFF.

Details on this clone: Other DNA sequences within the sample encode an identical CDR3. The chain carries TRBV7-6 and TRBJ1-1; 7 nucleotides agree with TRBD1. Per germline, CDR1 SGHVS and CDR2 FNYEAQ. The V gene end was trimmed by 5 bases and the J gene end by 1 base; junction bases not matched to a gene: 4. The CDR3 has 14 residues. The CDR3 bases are TGTGCCAGCAGCGCTTACAGGGGGAACACTGAAGCTTTCTTT. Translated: CASSAYRGNTEAFF.

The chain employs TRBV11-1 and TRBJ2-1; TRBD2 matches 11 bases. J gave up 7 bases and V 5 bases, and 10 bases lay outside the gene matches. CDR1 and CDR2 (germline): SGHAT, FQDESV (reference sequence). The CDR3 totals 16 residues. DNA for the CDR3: TGTGCCAGCAGCCCCCAACTAGCGGGAGCTTGGAATGAGCAGTTCTTC. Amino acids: CASSPQLAGAWNEQFF.

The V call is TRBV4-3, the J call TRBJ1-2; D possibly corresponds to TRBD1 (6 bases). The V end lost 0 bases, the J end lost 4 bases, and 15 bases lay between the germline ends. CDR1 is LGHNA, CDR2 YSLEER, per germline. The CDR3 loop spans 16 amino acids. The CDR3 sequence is CASSQERAGALYGYTF. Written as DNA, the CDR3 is TGCGCCAGCAGCCAAGAGCGGGCAGGGGCCCTCTATGGCTACACCTTC.

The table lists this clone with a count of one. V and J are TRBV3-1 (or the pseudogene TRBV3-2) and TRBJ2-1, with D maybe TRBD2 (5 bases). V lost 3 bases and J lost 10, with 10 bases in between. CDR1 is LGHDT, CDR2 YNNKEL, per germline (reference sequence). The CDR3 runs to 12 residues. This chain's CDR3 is CASSHAGAEQFF. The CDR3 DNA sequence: TGTGCCAGCAGCCATGCGGGTGCGGAGCAGTTCTTC.

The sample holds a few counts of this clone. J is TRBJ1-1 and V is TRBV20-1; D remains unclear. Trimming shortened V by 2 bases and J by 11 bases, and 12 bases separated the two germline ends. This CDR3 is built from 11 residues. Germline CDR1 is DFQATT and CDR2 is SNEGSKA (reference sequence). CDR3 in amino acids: CSARSKEHAFF. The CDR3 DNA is TGCAGTGCTAGATCCAAGGAGCATGCTTTCTTT.

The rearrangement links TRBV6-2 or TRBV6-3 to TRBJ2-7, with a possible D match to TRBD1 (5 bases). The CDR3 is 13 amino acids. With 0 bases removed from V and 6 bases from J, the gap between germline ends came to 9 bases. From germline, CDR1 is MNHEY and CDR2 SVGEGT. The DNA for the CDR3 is TGTGCCAGCAGTTACTCTTCCCAGGGCGAGCAGTACGTC. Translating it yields CASSYSSQGEQYV.

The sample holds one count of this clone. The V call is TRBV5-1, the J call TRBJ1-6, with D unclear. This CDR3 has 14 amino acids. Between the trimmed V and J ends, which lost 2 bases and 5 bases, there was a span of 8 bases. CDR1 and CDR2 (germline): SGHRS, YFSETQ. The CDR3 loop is CASSLDGDNSPLHF. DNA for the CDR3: TGCGCCAGCAGCTTAGACGGGGATAATTCACCCCTCCACTTT.

CDR3 region: CASGFTMDKNSNQPQHF. CDR3 coding DNA: TGTGCTAGTGGTTTCACCATGGACAAGAATAGCAATCAGCCCCAGCATTTT. This rearrangement joins TRBV12-5 to TRBJ1-5, with D perhaps matching TRBD1 (5 bases). The CDR3 is made up of 17 amino acids. Per the germline V gene, CDR1 is LGHNT and CDR2 is FRNRAP. Trimming pared 3 bases from V and 0 bases from J, leaving 15 bases between. Complete variable domain (other parts from reference TRBV12-5 and TRBJ1-5): DARVTQTPRHKVTEMGQEVTMRCQPILGHNTVFWYRQTMMQGLELLAYFRNRAPLDDSGMPKDRFSAEMPDATLATLKIQPSEPRDSAVYFCASGFTMDKNSNQPQHFGDGTRLSIL.

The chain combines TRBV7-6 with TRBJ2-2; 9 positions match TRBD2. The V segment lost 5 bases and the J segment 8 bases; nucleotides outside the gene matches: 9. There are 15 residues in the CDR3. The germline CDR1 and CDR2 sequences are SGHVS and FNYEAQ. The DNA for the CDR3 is TGTGCCAGCAGCCCAAGGGCTAGCGGGGAGGGGGAGCTGTTTTTT. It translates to CASSPRASGEGELFF.

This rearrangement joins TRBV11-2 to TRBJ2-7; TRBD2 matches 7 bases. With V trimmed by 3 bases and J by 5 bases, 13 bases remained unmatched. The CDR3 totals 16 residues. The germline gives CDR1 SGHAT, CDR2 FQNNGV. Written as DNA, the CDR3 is TGTGCCAGCAGCTTTTCTCCCTTCGCGGGAGAGAACGAGCAGTACGTC. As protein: CASSFSPFAGENEQYV.

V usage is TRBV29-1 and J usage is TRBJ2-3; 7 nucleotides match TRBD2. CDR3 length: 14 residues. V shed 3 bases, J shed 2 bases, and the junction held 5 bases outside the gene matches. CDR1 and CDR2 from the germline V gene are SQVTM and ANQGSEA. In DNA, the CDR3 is TGCAGCGTTGATACTAGCGCGCTCACAGATACGCAGTATTTT. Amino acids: CSVDTSALTDTQYF.

CDR3 residues: CASSYLSLLNTEAFF. The DNA for the CDR3 is TGTGCCAGCAGTTATTTGAGCCTTCTGAACACTGAAGCTTTCTTT. The chain joins TRBV6-6 to TRBJ1-1; D ambiguous. Looked up from germline, CDR1 is MNHNY and CDR2 is SVGAGI (reference sequence). The ends were cut back, 3 bases at V and 0 bases at J, with 11 bases in the middle. The CDR3 totals 15 residues.

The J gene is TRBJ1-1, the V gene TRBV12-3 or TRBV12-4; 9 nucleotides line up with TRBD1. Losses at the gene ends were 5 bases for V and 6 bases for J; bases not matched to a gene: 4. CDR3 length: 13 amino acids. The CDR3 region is CASSVDRGAEAFF. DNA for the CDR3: TGTGCCAGCAGTGTCGACAGGGGGGCTGAAGCTTTCTTT.

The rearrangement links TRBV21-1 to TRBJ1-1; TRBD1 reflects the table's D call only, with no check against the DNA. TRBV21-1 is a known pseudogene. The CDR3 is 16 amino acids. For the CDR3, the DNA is TGTGCCAGCAGCGACCGGACAGGGCTAAAGAACACTGAAGCTTTCTTT. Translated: CASSDRTGLKNTEAFF.

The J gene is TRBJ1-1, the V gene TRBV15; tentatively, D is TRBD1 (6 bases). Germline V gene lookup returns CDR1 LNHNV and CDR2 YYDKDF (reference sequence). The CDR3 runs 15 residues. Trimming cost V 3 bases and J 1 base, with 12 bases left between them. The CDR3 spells CATSSARDKNTEAFF. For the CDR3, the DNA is TGTGCCACCAGCAGCGCACGGGACAAGAACACTGAAGCTTTCTTT.

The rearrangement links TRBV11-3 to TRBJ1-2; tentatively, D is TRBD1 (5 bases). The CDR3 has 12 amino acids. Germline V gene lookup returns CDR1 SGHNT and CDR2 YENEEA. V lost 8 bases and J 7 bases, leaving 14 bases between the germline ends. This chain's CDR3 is CASALGVGGYTF. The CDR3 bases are TGTGCCAGCGCCCTAGGGGTCGGTGGCTACACCTTC.

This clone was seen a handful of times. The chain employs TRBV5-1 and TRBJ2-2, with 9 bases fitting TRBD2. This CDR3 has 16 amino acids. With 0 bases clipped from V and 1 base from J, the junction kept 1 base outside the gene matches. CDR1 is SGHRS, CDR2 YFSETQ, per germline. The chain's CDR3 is CASSLGLAVNTGELFF. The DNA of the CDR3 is TGCGCCAGCAGCTTGGGACTAGCGGTGAACACCGGGGAGCTGTTTTTT. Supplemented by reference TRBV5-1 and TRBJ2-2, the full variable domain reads KAGVTQTPRYLIKTRGQQVTLSCSPISGHRSVSWYQQTPGQGLQFLFEYFSETQRNKGNFPGRFSGRQFSNSRSEMNVSTLELGDSALYLCASSLGLAVNTGELFFGEGSRLTVL.

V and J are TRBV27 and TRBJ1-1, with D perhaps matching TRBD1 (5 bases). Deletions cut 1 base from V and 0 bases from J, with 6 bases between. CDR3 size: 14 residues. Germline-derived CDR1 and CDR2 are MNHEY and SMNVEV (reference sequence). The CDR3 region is CASSLWGLNTEAFF. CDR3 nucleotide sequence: TGTGCCAGCAGTTTATGGGGCCTGAACACTGAAGCTTTCTTT.

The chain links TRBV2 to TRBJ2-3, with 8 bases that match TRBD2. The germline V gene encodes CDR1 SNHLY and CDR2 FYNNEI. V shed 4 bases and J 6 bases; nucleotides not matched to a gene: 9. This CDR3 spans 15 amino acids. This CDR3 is CASSVRTSTWDTQYF. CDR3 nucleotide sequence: TGTGCCAGCAGTGTCCGGACTAGCACCTGGGATACGCAGTATTTT.

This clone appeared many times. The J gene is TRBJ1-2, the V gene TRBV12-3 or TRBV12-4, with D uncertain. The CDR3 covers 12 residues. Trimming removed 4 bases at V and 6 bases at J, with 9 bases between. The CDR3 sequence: CASSWRLDGYTF. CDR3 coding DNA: TGTGCCAGCAGTTGGAGGCTAGATGGCTACACCTTC.

The CDR3 DNA reads as TGTGCCTGGAGTGTACGGGTCGATGGCTACACCTTC. Encoded protein: CAWSVRVDGYTF. The chain employs TRBV30 and TRBJ1-2; unclear D gene. From germline, CDR1 is GTSNPN and CDR2 SVGIG (reference sequence). Trimming stripped 0 bases from V and 6 bases from J, with 8 bases between. CDR3 size: 12 residues. The whole variable domain, remainder taken from reference TRBV30 and TRBJ1-2, is SQTIHQWPATLVQPVGSPLSLECTVEGTSNPNLYWYRQAAGRGLQLLFYSVGIGQISSEVPQNLSASRPQDRQFILSSKKLLLSDSGFYLCAWSVRVDGYTFGSGTRLTVV.